These 32 T cell receptor beta chains were sequenced from one sample in a study of blood T cell repertoires in COVID-19. Here immunoSEQ multiplex PCR was the method, and the copy in TCRdb shows in-frame clones only, minus some. The table includes around 300,000 clones, 80% to 90% detected once. Sequenced input: peripheral blood. The receptors here all came from a woman in her thirties with active or convalescent COVID-19.

CDR3 DNA sequence: TGTGCCTGGAGTCCTAACAGGGGCACTGAAGCTTTCTTT. This translates into CAWSPNRGTEAFF. V and J are TRBV30 and TRBJ1-1, with 7 nucleotides matching TRBD1. The CDR3 extends over 13 amino acids. V shed 2 bases, J shed 4 bases, and the junction held 4 bases outside the gene matches. In germline, CDR1 is GTSNPN, CDR2 SVGIG (reference sequence).

Only a few counts were recorded for this clone. The chain uses TRBV10-2 and TRBJ1-1; D is possibly TRBD1 (6 bases). CDR3 size: 20 residues. Trimming pared 6 bases from V and 4 bases from J, leaving 33 bases between. The germline CDR1 and CDR2 sequences are WSHSY and SAAADI. CDR3 in amino acids: CASSAVLGVDPGQPRTEAFF. CDR3 in DNA: TGCGCCAGCAGCGCCGTACTGGGAGTAGATCCGGGACAACCTCGCACTGAAGCTTTCTTT.

The genes are TRBV7-3 and TRBJ2-1; TRBD1 agrees at 9 bases. This CDR3 comprises 16 residues. Per germline, CDR1 SGHTA and CDR2 FQGTGA. V lost 1 base, J lost 4 bases, and 5 bases stayed unmatched. The chain's CDR3 is CASSLITGGRYNEQFF. In nucleotides, the CDR3 is TGTGCCAGCAGCTTAATAACAGGGGGCCGGTACAATGAGCAGTTCTTC.

This chain connects TRBV5-6 to TRBJ2-2; D is undetermined. There are 14 residues in the CDR3. With 0 bases removed from V and 2 bases from J, the gap between germline ends came to 5 bases. Germline V lookup: CDR1 SGHDT, CDR2 YYEEEE. In DNA form, the CDR3 reads TGTGCCAGCAGCTTGGCGGTTAACACCGGGGAGCTGTTTTTT. Translation gives CASSLAVNTGELFF.

The chain combines TRBV5-1 with TRBJ2-3, with 12 nucleotides matching TRBD2. V was clipped by 4 bases and J by 2 bases; unmatched bases: 5. Germline CDR1 is SGHRS and CDR2 is YFSETQ. There are 16 residues in the CDR3. In DNA, the CDR3 is TGCGCCAGCAGCCGGAGACTAGCGGGGGCCACAGATACGCAGTATTTT. Translation: CASSRRLAGATDTQYF.

This clone was seen only once. The V and J genes are TRBV10-2 and TRBJ2-3, with TRBD2 identical over 11 bases. V gave up 3 bases and J gave up 6 bases; unmatched junction bases: 11. The CDR3 has 17 amino acids. Germline V gives CDR1 WSHSY, CDR2 SAAADI. CDR3 sequence (DNA): TGCGCCAGCAGTGAACTAGCGGGGGTCAGGGGGGTGGATACGCAGTATTTT. Its protein is CASSELAGVRGVDTQYF.

This clone appeared a single time. This sequence joins TRBV7-8 and TRBJ2-7; no clear D gene. The germline CDR1 and CDR2 sequences are SGHVS and FQNEAQ. The CDR3 is 13 amino acids. V gave up 0 bases and J gave up 4 bases, with 7 bases separating them. Here the CDR3 DNA reads TGTGCCAGCAGCTTAGCATATACTTACGAGCAGTACTTC. It is translated as CASSLAYTYEQYF. The full variable domain, with the rest looked up from reference TRBV7-8 and TRBJ2-7, is GAGVSQSPRYKVAKRGQDVALRCDPISGHVSLFWYQQALGQGPEFLTYFQNEAQLDKSGLPSDRFFAERPEGSVSTLKIQRTQQEDSAVYLCASSLAYTYEQYFGPGTRLTVT.

In this sample, this clone turned up once. In nucleotides, the CDR3 is TGTGCCAGCAGTGACCTAGCGGGTATAGCCAAAAACATTCAGTACTTC. Translated, it gives CASSDLAGIAKNIQYF. The V gene is TRBV2, the J gene TRBJ2-4; 8 nucleotides agree with TRBD2. J gave up 0 bases and V 3 bases, and 4 bases lay outside the gene matches. CDR3 length: 16 amino acids. CDR1 and CDR2 (germline): SNHLY, FYNNEI.

The rearrangement joins TRBV7-3 to TRBJ2-3; D possibly corresponds to TRBD2 (6 bases). CDR1 is SGHTA, CDR2 FQGTGA, per germline. V lost 2 bases and J lost 3, with 12 bases in between. This CDR3 is built from 15 residues. CDR3 in amino acids: CASSLSASATDTQYF. DNA of the CDR3: TGTGCCAGCAGCTTATCGGCTAGCGCTACAGATACGCAGTATTTT.

V is TRBV3-1 (or the pseudogene TRBV3-2) and J is TRBJ1-2; 9 nucleotides align to TRBD1. CDR1 is LGHDT and CDR2 is YNNKEL in the germline V gene (reference sequence). The trim removed 1 base at V and 6 bases at J, leaving 6 bases unmatched. CDR3 size: 15 residues. CDR3 region: CASSQGWDRANGYTF. CDR3 sequence (DNA): TGTGCCAGCAGCCAAGGTTGGGACAGGGCGAATGGCTACACCTTC.

The chain combines TRBV13 with TRBJ2-1; TRBD1 is a possible D gene (5 bases). V was clipped by 6 bases and J by 5 bases, with 17 bases between them. Germline CDR1 and CDR2: PRHDT and FYEKMQ (reference sequence). The CDR3 has 15 residues. The CDR3 sequence is CASRSLIRVNNEQFF. As DNA, the CDR3 is TGTGCCAGCAGAAGCCTCATCAGGGTAAACAATGAGCAGTTCTTC.

V and J are TRBV28 and TRBJ1-1; D gene unclear. The CDR3 loop spans 12 amino acids. Germline CDR1 and CDR2: MDHEN and SYDVKM. Trimming cost V 3 bases and J 5 bases, with 7 bases left between them. The CDR3 reads CASSFPETEAFF. In DNA form, the CDR3 reads TGTGCCAGCAGTTTCCCCGAGACTGAAGCTTTCTTT.

The CDR3 region has the DNA TGTGCCAGCAGCCGGGATCCGGGACAGGGTGGCGAGTACTTC. This encodes CASSRDPGQGGEYF. V and J are TRBV5-4 and TRBJ2-4, with TRBD1 matching over 9 bases. V lost 4 bases and J lost 14; bases outside the gene matches: 13. The germline CDR1 and CDR2 sequences are SGHNT and YYREEE (reference sequence). This CDR3 is 14 amino acids long.

The V gene is TRBV5-4, the J gene TRBJ2-5; 7 bases agree with TRBD1. Trimming at V came to 4 bases and at J to 2 bases, leaving 5 bases not matched to a gene. Germline V CDR1 and CDR2: SGHNT, YYREEE (reference sequence). The CDR3 covers 14 residues. CDR3 residues: CASSQGQIQETQYF. The CDR3 DNA reads as TGTGCCAGCAGCCAGGGACAGATTCAAGAGACCCAGTACTTC.

V usage is TRBV6-5 and J usage is TRBJ2-1, with 11 bases that match TRBD2. CDR3 size: 15 residues. The trim removed 2 bases at V and 9 bases at J, leaving 6 bases unmatched. Germline-derived CDR1 and CDR2 are MNHEY and SVGAGI. Here the CDR3 DNA reads TGTGCCAGCAGTTACGTAGCGGGGGGGGTCGGTGAGCAGTTCTTC. This translates into CASSYVAGGVGEQFF.

The rearrangement uses TRBV7-2 and TRBJ2-5, with 9 bases identical to TRBD1. The CDR3 totals 14 residues. CDR1 is SGHTA, CDR2 FQGNSA, per germline. V lost 5 bases to trimming and J lost 8 bases; unmatched junction nucleotides: 9. CDR3 region: CASSGGPGQGTQYF. Written as DNA, the CDR3 is TGTGCCAGCAGCGGGGGGCCGGGACAGGGAACCCAGTACTTC.

V gene TRBV10-3 combines with J gene TRBJ1-4; 9 bases match TRBD1. Germline V CDR1 and CDR2: ENHRY, SYGVKD. Unmatched junction bases numbered 10, after V lost 4 bases and J lost 7 bases. This CDR3 is 16 amino acids long. The CDR3 is CAISAGTGIEVEKLFF. The CDR3 nucleotides are TGTGCCATCAGTGCTGGGACAGGGATCGAGGTTGAAAAACTGTTTTTT.

The chain has TRBV7-2 and TRBJ1-5; D is unclear. The V gene's germline CDR1 is SGHTA and CDR2 FQGNSA. This CDR3 has 13 residues. V was pared by 2 bases and J by 5 bases, with 7 bases between. The CDR3 protein is CASSLLSDQPQHF. The CDR3 DNA reads as TGTGCCAGCAGCTTATTGTCCGATCAGCCCCAGCATTTT.

V usage is TRBV18 and J usage is TRBJ2-5; TRBD1 aligns across 7 bases. J lost 4 bases, V lost 2 bases, and 7 bases had no gene match. The CDR3 sequence is 15 residues long. Germline values: CDR1 KGHSH, CDR2 LQKENI. Here the CDR3 reads CASSPVKGARETQYF. The CDR3 DNA follows: TGTGCCAGCTCACCAGTAAAGGGGGCTAGAGAGACCCAGTACTTC.

This clone was observed a few times. DNA of the CDR3: TGTGCCTGGAGTGCCCGACAACCTTACAGGCTCATGAACACTGAAGCTTTCTTT. Translated: CAWSARQPYRLMNTEAFF. The gene calls are TRBV30 and TRBJ1-1; D may be TRBD1 (5 bases). V was pared by 1 base and J by 0 bases, with 21 bases between. Germline-derived CDR1 and CDR2 are GTSNPN and SVGIG (reference sequence). This CDR3 is 18 amino acids long.

This clone was observed once. This chain connects TRBV20-1 to TRBJ2-5; 15 bases match TRBD2. The CDR3 has 16 residues. The trim removed 3 bases at V and 1 base at J, leaving 3 bases unmatched. Germline loops: CDR1 DFQATT, CDR2 SNEGSKA (reference sequence). This chain's CDR3 is CSASRTSGGVQETQYF. In nucleotides, the CDR3 is TGCAGTGCTAGTCGGACTAGCGGGGGGGTCCAAGAGACCCAGTACTTC.

This clone appeared once. This rearrangement joins TRBV7-9 to TRBJ2-7, with 11 bases lining up with TRBD1. The J segment lost 6 bases and the V segment lost 3 bases, leaving 4 bases of the junction unmatched. The CDR3 length is 14 residues. Germline-derived CDR1 and CDR2 are SEHNR and FQNEAQ (reference sequence). The CDR3 is CASSFPGQGVEQYF. DNA for the CDR3: TGTGCCAGCAGCTTTCCGGGACAGGGGGTCGAGCAGTACTTC.

This chain joins TRBV2 and TRBJ2-2, with D possibly being TRBD2 (6 bases). The CDR3 is 13 residues long. Trimming shortened V by 6 bases and J by 6 bases, and 11 bases separated the two germline ends. Germline V gene lookup returns CDR1 SNHLY and CDR2 FYNNEI. The CDR3 DNA sequence: TGTGCCAGCAGGACCGGGACTTCCGGGGAGCTGTTTTTT. This codes for CASRTGTSGELFF.

This rearrangement joins TRBV27 to TRBJ1-2; 7 bases are shared with TRBD1. This CDR3 is built from 13 residues. Trimming took 6 bases from V and 6 from J; bases not matched to a gene: 7. Germline CDR1 MNHEY, CDR2 SMNVEV (reference sequence). This CDR3 is CASRNRGRDGYTF. DNA of the CDR3: TGTGCCAGCAGGAACAGGGGACGGGATGGCTACACCTTC.

This rearrangement joins TRBV6-5 to TRBJ1-2, with 7 bases aligning to TRBD1. The CDR3 loop spans 12 amino acids. Germline V gene lookup returns CDR1 MNHEY and CDR2 SVGAGI. V lost 6 bases, J lost 4 bases, and 2 bases stayed unmatched. In nucleotides, the CDR3 is TGTGCCAGCAGGGGACAGTTCTATGGCTACACCTTC. It specifies CASRGQFYGYTF.

The rearrangement links TRBV18 to TRBJ1-1, with 12 bases fitting TRBD1. With V trimmed by 4 bases and J by 4 bases, 10 bases remained unmatched. The CDR3 consists of 17 residues. The germline gives CDR1 KGHSH, CDR2 LQKENI. CDR3 amino acids: CASSRSGTGGWGTEAFF. In DNA, the CDR3 is TGTGCCAGCTCACGATCCGGGACAGGGGGCTGGGGCACTGAAGCTTTCTTT.

The chain carries TRBV5-1 and TRBJ2-7; 10 bases fit TRBD1. The CDR3 runs to 13 residues. The germline CDR1 and CDR2 sequences are SGHRS and YFSETQ. V shed 7 bases and J 4 bases; nucleotides not matched to a gene: 5. The CDR3 spells CASYRDRGYEQYF. The CDR3 DNA follows: TGCGCCAGCTACCGGGACAGGGGATACGAGCAGTACTTC.

The chain links TRBV7-9 to TRBJ1-2, with 7 bases identical to TRBD1. V shed 2 bases, J shed 4 bases, and the junction held 16 bases outside the gene matches. Per the germline V gene, CDR1 is SEHNR and CDR2 is FQNEAQ (reference sequence). The CDR3 consists of 18 residues. CDR3 region: CASSLSESDTTGRYGYTF. The CDR3 bases are TGTGCCAGCAGCTTAAGTGAGTCGGACACGACAGGGCGCTATGGCTACACCTTC.

The chain recombines TRBV23-1 with TRBJ2-1; 10 bases line up with TRBD1. TRBV23-1 is labeled an ORF, and its function is uncertain. This CDR3 spans 17 amino acids. With 0 bases clipped from V and 5 bases from J, the junction kept 7 bases outside the gene matches. CDR3 region: CASSQSDDRGPDNEQFF. The CDR3 region has the DNA TGCGCCAGCAGTCAATCGGATGACAGGGGGCCCGACAATGAGCAGTTCTTC.

The V call is TRBV24-1, the J call TRBJ1-2; D call uncertain. The CDR3 consists of 14 residues. Trimming left V 4 bases short and J 5 bases short, with 13 bases between. Germline V CDR1 and CDR2: KGHDR, SFDVKD. CDR3 region: CATSEPGLTYGYTF. DNA for the CDR3: TGTGCCACCAGTGAACCAGGACTGACTTATGGCTACACCTTC.

This clone came up a few times. This chain links TRBV27 with TRBJ1-3; weak D call: TRBD1 (6 bases). This CDR3 is built from 15 residues. Trimming shortened V by 8 bases and J by 4 bases, and 18 bases separated the two germline ends. Germline V gene data show CDR1 as MNHEY and CDR2 as SMNVEV (reference sequence). The CDR3 DNA sequence: TGTGCCAGCTCGCGAAACCCGGACAGCGGAAACACCATATATTTT. As protein: CASSRNPDSGNTIYF.

The table lists this clone with a count of one. This rearrangement joins TRBV19 to TRBJ1-3; 7 positions match TRBD1. V gave up 9 bases and J gave up 4 bases; unmatched junction bases: 9. CDR1 and CDR2 from the germline V gene are LNHDA and SQIVND (reference sequence). The CDR3 has 14 residues. The CDR3 sequence: CASRSTGTGNTIYF. The CDR3, as DNA: TGTGCCAGCCGTTCGACAGGGACGGGAAACACCATATATTTT.